What follows is one T cell receptor beta chain and its context. TCRB CDR3 was amplified from 2 ug genomic DNA or less. Assay: immunoSEQ multiplex PCR; the TCRdb copy retains only in-frame clones and omits some. The sample yields 80,000 to 95,000 clones, 70% to 90% seen once. The data belong to a study of glioma-infiltrating T cells after dendritic cell vaccination. Looking at the study overall: At biweekly intervals, patients got three intradermal dendritic cell vaccine injections.

Germline V gene lookup returns CDR1 ENHRY and CDR2 SYGVKD. The V and J ends lost 4 bases and 6 bases respectively, with 15 bases between them. This CDR3 comprises 14 residues. Source: blood, taken before dendritic cell vaccination. This receptor was identified in a human donor with glioblastoma. The genes are TRBV10-3 and TRBJ1-1; possible D gene TRBD1, 6 bases. In nucleotides, the CDR3 is TGTGCCATCAGTGGGACAGTAATTGGGTCTGAAGCTTTCTTT. This encodes CAISGTVIGSEAFF.